This T cell receptor (beta chain) was observed in a study of blood T cell repertoires in COVID-19. Study in general: Some COVID-19 samples were acute and others convalescent; all came from the United States, Italy and Spain. PBMCs, B-cell-depleted T cells, or T cells provided the cDNA or gDNA that made up the material.

CDR3 length equals 15 residues. Original analysis: For nucleated cells, counts were estimated from reference gene primer amplification. Only in-frame clones appear in the TCRdb table, and some are missing; sequencing was by immunoSEQ multiplex PCR. V and J calls and clone size come straight from that table; D and trimming were deduced from the DNA. The data show 130,000 to 150,000 clones, with 75% to 90% seen just once and under 5.5% held by the top ten. The sequenced sample was peripheral blood. The rearrangement joins TRBV21-1 to TRBJ2-2; TRBD1 is the table's D call and was not checked against the DNA. TRBV21-1 is reported as a pseudogene. The source is a human donor in a cohort sampled during active COVID-19. The CDR3 sequence is CASSAQGRYPGELFF. The CDR3 DNA sequence: TGTGCCAGCAGCGCACAGGGGCGCTATCCCGGGGAGCTGTTTTTT.